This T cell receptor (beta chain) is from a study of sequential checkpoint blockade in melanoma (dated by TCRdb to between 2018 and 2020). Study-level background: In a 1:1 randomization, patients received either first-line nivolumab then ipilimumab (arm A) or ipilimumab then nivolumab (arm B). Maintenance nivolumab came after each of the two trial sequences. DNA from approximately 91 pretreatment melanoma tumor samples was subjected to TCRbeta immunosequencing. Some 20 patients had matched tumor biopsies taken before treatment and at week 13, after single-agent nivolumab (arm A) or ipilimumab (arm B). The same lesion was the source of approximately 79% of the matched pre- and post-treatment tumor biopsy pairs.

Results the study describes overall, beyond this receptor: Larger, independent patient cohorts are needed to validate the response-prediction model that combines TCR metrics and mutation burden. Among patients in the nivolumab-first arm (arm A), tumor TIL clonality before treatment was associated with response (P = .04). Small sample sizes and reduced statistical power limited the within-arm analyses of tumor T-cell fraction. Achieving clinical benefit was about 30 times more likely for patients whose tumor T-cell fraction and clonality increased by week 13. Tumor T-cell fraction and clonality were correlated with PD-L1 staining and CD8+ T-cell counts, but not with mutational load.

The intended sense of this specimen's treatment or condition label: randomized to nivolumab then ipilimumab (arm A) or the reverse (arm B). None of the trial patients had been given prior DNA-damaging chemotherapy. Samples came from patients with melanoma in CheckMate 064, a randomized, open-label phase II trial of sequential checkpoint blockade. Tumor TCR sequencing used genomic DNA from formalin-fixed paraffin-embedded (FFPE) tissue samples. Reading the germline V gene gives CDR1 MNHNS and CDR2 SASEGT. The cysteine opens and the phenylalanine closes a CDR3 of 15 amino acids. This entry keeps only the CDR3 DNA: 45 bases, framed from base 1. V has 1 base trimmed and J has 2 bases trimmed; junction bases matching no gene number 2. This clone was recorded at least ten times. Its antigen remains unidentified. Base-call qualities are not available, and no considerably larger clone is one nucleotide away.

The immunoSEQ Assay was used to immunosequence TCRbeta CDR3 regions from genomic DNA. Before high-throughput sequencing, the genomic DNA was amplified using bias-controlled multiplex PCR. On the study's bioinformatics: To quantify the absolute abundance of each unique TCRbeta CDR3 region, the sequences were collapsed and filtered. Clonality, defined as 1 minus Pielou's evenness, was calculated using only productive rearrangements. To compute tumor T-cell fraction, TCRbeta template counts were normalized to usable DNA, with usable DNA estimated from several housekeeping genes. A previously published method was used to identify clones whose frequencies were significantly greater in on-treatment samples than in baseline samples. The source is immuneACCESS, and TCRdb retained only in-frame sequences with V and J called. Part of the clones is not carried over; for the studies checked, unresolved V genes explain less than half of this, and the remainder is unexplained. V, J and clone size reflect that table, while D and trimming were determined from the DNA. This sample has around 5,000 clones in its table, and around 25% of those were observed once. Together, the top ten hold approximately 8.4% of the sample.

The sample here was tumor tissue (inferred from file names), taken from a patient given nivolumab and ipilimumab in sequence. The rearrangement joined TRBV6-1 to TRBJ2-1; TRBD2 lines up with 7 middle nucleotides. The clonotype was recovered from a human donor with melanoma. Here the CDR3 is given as CASSEVLAAYNEQFF. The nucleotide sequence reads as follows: TGTGCCAGCAGTGAAGTTCTAGCGGCCTACAATGAGCAGTTCTTC.